This passage covers 11 T cell receptor beta chains from one sample sequenced in a study of T-cell reconstitution after alpha-beta-depleted transplantation in children. Researchers prepared the TCRbeta library using unique molecular identifiers, the study reports. TCRdb passed the PCR reads through MiXCR, listing each CDR3 protein once. The table shows 700,000 or so distinct CDR3 sequences, with around 12% occurring only once. The sequences come from PBMCs, collected before TCRalphabeta/CD19-depleted stem cell transplant. The receptors derive from a girl aged 2-10 years with congenital amegakaryocytic thrombocytopenia, due to receive a stem cell transplant.

This clonotype was counted only a few times. V and J are TRBV18 and TRBJ1-1; TRBD1 agrees at 7 bases. The germline gives CDR1 KGHSH, CDR2 LQKENI. This CDR3 has 14 residues. Losses at the gene ends were 2 bases for V and 7 bases for J; bases not matched to a gene: 7. CDR3 DNA sequence: TGTGCCAGCTCACCAGTCGGACAGGCAGTTGAAGCTTTCTTT. It is translated as CASSPVGQAVEAFF. The complete variable domain, with remaining parts taken from reference TRBV18 and TRBJ1-1, reads NAGVMQNPRHLVRRRGQEARLRCSPMKGHSHVYWYRQLPEEGLKFMVYLQKENIIDESGMPKERFSAEFPKEGPSILRIQQVVRGDSAAYFCASSPVGQAVEAFFGQGTRLTVV.

The CDR3 DNA sequence: TGTGCCAGCAGCTTAGTGGGACAGTCCTACGAGCAGTACTTC. Translating it yields CASSLVGQSYEQYF. The gene calls are TRBV11-2 and TRBJ2-7; TRBD1 matches 7 bases. Germline V gene data show CDR1 as SGHAT and CDR2 as FQNNGV. Trimming at V came to 1 base and at J to 1 base, leaving 1 base not matched to a gene. There are 14 residues in the CDR3.

This clonotype was seen many times. The chain links TRBV5-6 to TRBJ2-1; TRBD2 is a possible D gene (6 bases). The CDR3 spans 15 residues. CDR1 is SGHDT and CDR2 is YYEEEE in the germline V gene. Trimming cost V 4 bases and J 2 bases, with 13 bases left between them. CDR3: CASSPISGTYNEQFF. Written as DNA, the CDR3 is TGTGCCAGCAGCCCGATTAGCGGAACCTACAATGAGCAGTTCTTC.

This rearrangement joins TRBV12-3 or TRBV12-4 to TRBJ2-1; D might be TRBD2 (6 bases). CDR3 size: 18 residues. V lost 3 bases, J lost 2 bases, and 20 bases lay in between. The CDR3 nucleotides read TGTGCCAGCAGTTTTTTCAATGGGTTAGGAGGGCCCTACAATGAGCAGTTCTTC. Translated, it gives CASSFFNGLGGPYNEQFF.

This clonotype was counted at least ten times. The gene calls are TRBV5-1 and TRBJ1-4; no reliable D call. This CDR3 is built from 16 residues. The germline V gene has CDR1 SGHRS and CDR2 YFSETQ. Deletions cut 0 bases from V and 8 bases from J, with 17 bases between. The CDR3 nucleotides are TGCGCCAGCAGCTTGGAGTCGGGCTCGGTTGGGGAAAAACTGTTTTTT. It is translated as CASSLESGSVGEKLFF.

The chain has TRBV7-8 and TRBJ2-3, with 7 bases matching TRBD2. The CDR3 runs 16 residues. With V trimmed by 5 bases and J by 1 base, 9 bases remained unmatched. Germline V gene sequence: CDR1 SGHVS, CDR2 FQNEAQ. The CDR3 is CASSPEAGWRTDTQYF. CDR3 nucleotides: TGTGCCAGCAGCCCGGAAGCGGGATGGCGCACAGATACGCAGTATTTT.

The V and J genes are TRBV7-9 and TRBJ2-3; 8 positions match TRBD2. The J segment lost 2 bases and the V segment lost 5 bases, leaving 9 bases of the junction unmatched. This CDR3 is built from 16 residues. Per germline, CDR1 SEHNR and CDR2 FQNEAQ (reference sequence). CDR3 nucleotides: TGTGCCAGCAGCCCTAGTTGGCGGGAGGCCACAGATACGCAGTATTTT. Translation: CASSPSWREATDTQYF.

This clonotype was observed a handful of times. CDR3 coding DNA: TGCGCCAGCAGGGTGGATTTTTTGGGACAGGGGCCATACGAGCAGTACTTC. Residues: CASRVDFLGQGPYEQYF. The chain recombines TRBV5-1 with TRBJ2-7, with 10 bases aligning to TRBD1. Per the germline V gene, CDR1 is SGHRS and CDR2 is YFSETQ. V shed 5 bases, J shed 4 bases, and the junction held 15 bases outside the gene matches. The CDR3 consists of 17 residues.

This chain joins TRBV2 and TRBJ2-5; D ambiguous. CDR1 and CDR2 (germline): SNHLY, FYNNEI. There are 16 residues in the CDR3. The germline V and J ends were trimmed by 3 bases and 3 bases, with 17 bases remaining between them. The CDR3 region is CASSDLLEFVEETQYF. Written as DNA, the CDR3 is TGTGCCAGCAGTGACCTTTTGGAGTTCGTGGAAGAGACCCAGTACTTC.

In its sample, this clonotype was seen many times. This rearrangement joins TRBV29-1 to TRBJ2-3; D assignment may be TRBD1 or TRBD2 (5 bases each). Trimming took off 6 bases at V and 1 base at J, with 14 bases between the two ends. CDR3 size: 14 residues. CDR1 SQVTM and CDR2 ANQGSEA come from the germline V gene. CDR3 DNA: TGCAGCGTGGGACGACGACGGGGCACAGATACGCAGTATTTT. It codes for CSVGRRRGTDTQYF.

This chain joins TRBV20-1 and TRBJ2-3; a possible D gene is TRBD2 (5 bases). V was shortened by 0 bases and J by 1 base, with 11 bases between the two germline ends. The CDR3 is made up of 15 amino acids. Germline V lookup: CDR1 DFQATT, CDR2 SNEGSKA (reference sequence). This CDR3 is CSARDRNSGTDTQYF. The CDR3 DNA sequence: TGCAGTGCTAGAGATCGGAATAGCGGCACAGATACGCAGTATTTT.